This record looks at one TCR beta chain sequence and its context. Germline and junction disagree at one end, which may indicate a read error. Amplification yielded TCR beta CDR3 regions, with RNA transcripts as the source. First-round RT-PCR with HTBI primers amplified the TCR CDR3 region. TCRdb ran MiXCR on the multiplex PCR reads and lists one entry per CDR3 protein. The table records 96,000 or so distinct CDR3 sequences, roughly 56% of them present only once. This sample is drawn from a study of T cells in Graves' hyperthyroidism and ophthalmopathy. The germline V gene has CDR1 MNHNS and CDR2 SASEGT. The CDR3 totals 14 residues.

The TCR was taken from a woman aged 35 to 49 with Graves' hyperthyroidism. The chain links TRBV6-1 to TRBJ1-2; 7 bases map to TRBD1. The sequencing sample was made of blood. Written as DNA, the CDR3 is TGTGCCGGCAGAACCCCAGGGGGTTGGAATGGCTACACCTTC. Its translation: CAGRTPGGWNGYTF.